The 20 T cell receptor beta chains below were found in one sample sequenced in a study of blood T cells in healthy people across ages. The use of a sample-barcoded 5' primer and a J-beta primer mix characterized a second PCR of roughly 6 to 11 cycles. One entry per CDR3 protein, called by TCRdb with MiXCR from the 5' RACE reads. The sample lists 1 million or so distinct CDR3 sequences; around 27% were seen once. The same sample was also used in a study of T cells of mothers and their children.

Sequencing was done on a sample of blood. The source is a girl aged 2 to 10 in good health.

There are a few counts of this clonotype. This chain links TRBV15 with TRBJ2-7; D is unresolved. The V and J ends lost 3 bases and 2 bases respectively, with 11 bases between them. Germline CDR1 LNHNV, CDR2 YYDKDF (reference sequence). This CDR3 spans 14 amino acids. CDR3 amino acids: CATSSPANTYEQYF. Written as DNA, the CDR3 is TGTGCCACCAGCAGTCCAGCGAACACCTACGAGCAGTACTTC.

The chain has TRBV11-2 and TRBJ2-7; 8 bases line up with TRBD1. The CDR3 length is 16 residues. CDR1 is SGHAT and CDR2 is FQNNGV in the germline V gene. With V trimmed by 7 bases and J by 2 bases, 13 bases remained unmatched. The CDR3 region has the DNA TGTGCCAGCAACGTCAATTCGGGACAGGTCCCCTACGAGCAGTACTTC. Its translation is CASNVNSGQVPYEQYF.

The V call is TRBV19, the J call TRBJ2-1, with TRBD2 matching over 10 bases. CDR3 size: 16 residues. Germline V lookup: CDR1 LNHDA, CDR2 SQIVND (reference sequence). J lost 1 base, V lost 4 bases, and 4 bases had no gene match. CDR3 bases: TGTGCCAGTAGTAAACTAGCGGGATATTCCTACAATGAGCAGTTCTTC. This gives the protein CASSKLAGYSYNEQFF. The whole variable domain, filled in from reference TRBV19 and TRBJ2-1, reads DGGITQSPKYLFRKEGQNVTLSCEQNLNHDAMYWYRQDPGQGLRLIYYSQIVNDFQKGDIAEGYSVSREKKESFPLTVTSAQKNPTAFYLCASSKLAGYSYNEQFFGPGTRLTVL.

The genes are TRBV7-9 and TRBJ1-4; possible D gene TRBD1, 5 bases. Germline CDR1 and CDR2: SEHNR and FQNEAQ (reference sequence). The CDR3 contains 16 residues. Trimming took off 0 bases at V and 3 bases at J, with 11 bases between the two ends. The CDR3 coding sequence is TGTGCCAGCAGCTTAGCGCGGGGCGCATCTAATGAAAAACTGTTTTTT. It codes for CASSLARGASNEKLFF.

The chain joins TRBV28 to TRBJ2-1; D remains unclear. V lost 6 bases to trimming and J lost 11 bases, with 23 bases between them. The CDR3 covers 15 residues. Germline CDR1 reads MDHEN; CDR2 reads SYDVKM. CDR3 DNA: TGTGCCAGCAGGAGTGGTTCTTCGGCAGCAATGAAGCAGTTCTTC. Its protein is CASRSGSSAAMKQFF.

CDR3 sequence reads: CSAHLAGGAKNIQYF. The DNA of the CDR3 is TGCAGTGCTCATCTAGCGGGGGGGGCCAAAAACATTCAGTACTTC. V is TRBV20-1 and J is TRBJ2-4; 12 nucleotides match TRBD2. Germline CDR1 and CDR2: DFQATT and SNEGSKA (reference sequence). The ends lost 5 bases at V and 1 base at J; junction bases unmatched: 3. The CDR3 loop spans 15 amino acids.

The chain carries TRBV27 and TRBJ2-7; 12 nucleotides agree with TRBD1. CDR1 is MNHEY, CDR2 SMNVEV, per germline (reference sequence). The CDR3 sequence is 16 residues long. The junction had 8 bases not matched to a gene; V was cut back by 8 bases and J by 0 bases. The CDR3 DNA is TGTGCCAGCGCCGGGACAGGGGGCTCCAGCTCCTACGAGCAGTACTTC. Translated, it gives CASAGTGGSSSYEQYF.

The chain carries TRBV7-6 and TRBJ2-5; D ambiguous. The length of the CDR3 is 15 residues. Per germline, CDR1 SGHVS and CDR2 FNYEAQ. The V end was cut by 5 bases, the J end by 5 bases, with 18 bases between. CDR3 in DNA: TGTGCCAGCAGCCCAAGGCCCCTAATCGTGGAGACCCAGTACTTC. Translating gives CASSPRPLIVETQYF. Based on the CDR3 plus reference TRBV7-6 and TRBJ2-5, the full variable domain is GAGVSQSPRYKVTKRGQDVALRCDPISGHVSLYWYRQALGQGPEFLTYFNYEAQQDKSGLPNDRFSAERPEGSISTLTIQRTEQRDSAMYRCASSPRPLIVETQYFGPGTRLLVL.

The genes are TRBV29-1 and TRBJ1-2; 9 bases map to TRBD1. Germline values: CDR1 SQVTM, CDR2 ANQGSEA. The CDR3 is made up of 13 amino acids. J was trimmed by 3 bases and V by 7 bases; bases with no gene match: 6. DNA of the CDR3: TGCAGCGCACCCCGACAGGGGGACTATGGCTACACCTTC. Protein product: CSAPRQGDYGYTF.

This clonotype appeared a few times. The chain links TRBV20-1 to TRBJ2-1; no reliable D call. Trimming took 5 bases from V and 0 from J, leaving 11 bases between them. Germline CDR1 DFQATT, CDR2 SNEGSKA (reference sequence). CDR3 length equals 14 residues. CDR3 nucleotide sequence: TGCAGTGCTTTCCCTTCCAGCTCCTACAATGAGCAGTTCTTC. Its protein product is CSAFPSSSYNEQFF.

The rearrangement joins TRBV7-2 to TRBJ2-3; D may match TRBD1 or TRBD2 (5 bases each). CDR3 size: 13 residues. From germline, CDR1 is SGHTA and CDR2 FQGNSA. Trimming removed 5 bases at V and 4 bases at J, with 10 bases between. The CDR3, as DNA: TGTGCCAGCAGCCGGGGCGTTTCAGATACGCAGTATTTT. Translation gives CASSRGVSDTQYF. Filled out from reference TRBV7-2 and TRBJ2-3, the complete variable domain reads GAGVSQSPSNKVTEKGKDVELRCDPISGHTALYWYRQSLGQGLEFLIYFQGNSAPDKSGLPSDRFSAERTGGSVSTLTIQRTQQEDSAVYLCASSRGVSDTQYFGPGTRLTVL.

The gene calls are TRBV10-3 and TRBJ1-2, with D possibly being TRBD1 (5 bases). The CDR3 length is 12 residues. CDR1 and CDR2 (germline): ENHRY, SYGVKD. V shed 8 bases and J shed 7 bases, with 14 bases lying between them. For the CDR3, the DNA is TGTGCCATCGCACCCAGGGACTCTGGCTACACCTTC. This sequence encodes CAIAPRDSGYTF.

The chain uses TRBV6-4 and TRBJ2-3; no reliable D call. The CDR3 is 15 residues long. V lost 0 bases and J lost 1, with 8 bases in between. From germline, CDR1 is MRHNA and CDR2 SNTAGT. CDR3 DNA: TGTGCCAGCAGTGACTCAGGGCAGGGCACAGATACGCAGTATTTT. The encoded protein is CASSDSGQGTDTQYF.

For this clonotype: The junction does not match germline at one end; this may be a read error. This chain uses TRBV29-1 with TRBJ2-1; D is ambiguous. The germline CDR1 and CDR2 sequences are SQVTM and ANQGSEA. This CDR3 contains 12 residues. CDR3 in DNA: TGCAGCGCTCGCACTCTCTTCAATGCGCAGTTCTTC. It is translated as CSARTLFNAQFF.

This clonotype was found once. The rearrangement uses TRBV7-9 and TRBJ1-3; D uncertain. Trimming took 3 bases from V and 0 from J, leaving 9 bases between them. CDR3 length: 15 residues. Germline loops: CDR1 SEHNR, CDR2 FQNEAQ (reference sequence). The CDR3 DNA reads TGTGCCAGCAGCTTTGGAGGGCACTCTGGAAACACCATATATTTT. Residues: CASSFGGHSGNTIYF.

The gene calls are TRBV6-2 or TRBV6-3 and TRBJ1-5; D is uncertain. With 4 bases removed from V and 6 bases from J, the gap between germline ends came to 16 bases. The germline V gene has CDR1 MNHEY and CDR2 SVGEGT. The CDR3 covers 15 residues. The CDR3 protein is CASSSPGRNSQPQHF. The CDR3 DNA reads as TGTGCCAGCAGTTCCCCCGGCAGGAACTCTCAGCCCCAGCATTTT.

This clonotype was seen a few times. The chain joins TRBV28 to TRBJ2-4; the match to TRBD2 covers 8 bases. V lost 5 bases and J lost 0; bases outside the gene matches: 6. The CDR3 runs to 16 residues. Germline V gene lookup returns CDR1 MDHEN and CDR2 SYDVKM. The chain's CDR3 is CASSLPGLVAKNIQYF. CDR3 coding DNA: TGTGCCAGCAGTCTCCCGGGACTAGTAGCCAAAAACATTCAGTACTTC.

The chain recombines TRBV20-1 with TRBJ1-5; no firm D call. The CDR3 runs to 15 residues. The germline V gene has CDR1 DFQATT and CDR2 SNEGSKA (reference sequence). Trimming removed 3 bases from V and 0 bases from J, with 12 bases in between. As DNA, the CDR3 is TGCAGTGCTAGGGTTGCGGCTTATAGCAATCAGCCCCAGCATTTT. Translating gives CSARVAAYSNQPQHF.

This clonotype was seen a few times. The chain has TRBV4-3 and TRBJ2-1; TRBD1 is a possible D gene (6 bases). Deletions cut 1 base from V and 3 bases from J, with 10 bases between. Germline values: CDR1 LGHNA, CDR2 YSLEER. The CDR3 covers 15 residues. CDR3 nucleotides: TGCGCCAGCAGCCAAGCCCGGGACAACTACAATGAGCAGTTCTTC. This encodes CASSQARDNYNEQFF.

This clonotype turned up a few times. The V and J genes are TRBV6-5 and TRBJ1-1, with D possibly matching TRBD1 (6 bases). The CDR3 is 15 residues long. Germline V CDR1 and CDR2: MNHEY, SVGAGI. V was trimmed by 6 bases and J by 1 base, leaving 15 bases between them. The CDR3 loop reads CASRALQGTNTEAFF. The CDR3 region has the DNA TGTGCCAGCAGAGCCCTTCAGGGGACGAACACTGAAGCTTTCTTT.